A single sample is the source of the 25 T cell receptor beta chains below, sequenced in a study of T cell repertoires in cytomegalovirus infection. One entry per CDR3 protein results from TCRdb running MiXCR on the reads. The data contain approximately 150,000 distinct CDR3 sequences, under 20% of them seen just once; the ten biggest clones take up around a sixth. Input material: CD8+ T cells from PBMCs. These receptor sequences come from a human donor in good health (CMV status not recorded). Some clones in this sample may be carry-over from other donors' samples.

This clonotype showed up just a few times. The chain uses TRBV7-2 and TRBJ2-2, with TRBD1 matching 7 bases. V was pared by 2 bases and J by 0 bases, with 6 bases of the junction left unmatched. This CDR3 region has 17 residues. Looked up from germline, CDR1 is SGHTA and CDR2 is FQGNSA. CDR3 coding DNA: TGTGCCAGCAGCTTACCCTCGACAGGGCCGAACACCGGGGAGCTGTTTTTT. This codes for CASSLPSTGPNTGELFF. Full variable domain (rest looked up from reference TRBV7-2 and TRBJ2-2): GAGVSQSPSNKVTEKGKDVELRCDPISGHTALYWYRQSLGQGLEFLIYFQGNSAPDKSGLPSDRFSAERTGGSVSTLTIQRTQQEDSAVYLCASSLPSTGPNTGELFFGEGSRLTVL.

This chain uses TRBV7-2 with TRBJ2-5; 9 nucleotides align to TRBD1. This CDR3 is built from 16 residues. CDR1 and CDR2 from the germline V gene are SGHTA and FQGNSA. The V gene end was trimmed by 5 bases and the J gene end by 5 bases; junction bases not matched to a gene: 12. In nucleotides, the CDR3 is TGTGCCAGCAGCCGGGACAGGGATTCGCACCGGGAGACCCAGTACTTC. Protein sequence: CASSRDRDSHRETQYF. The variable domain in full, completed from reference TRBV7-2 and TRBJ2-5, reads GAGVSQSPSNKVTEKGKDVELRCDPISGHTALYWYRQSLGQGLEFLIYFQGNSAPDKSGLPSDRFSAERTGGSVSTLTIQRTQQEDSAVYLCASSRDRDSHRETQYFGPGTRLLVL.

This clonotype occurred a few times. The chain recombines TRBV9 with TRBJ2-6; D perhaps matches TRBD2 (7 bases). V lost 4 bases and J 0 bases, leaving 20 bases between the germline ends. Per the germline V gene, CDR1 is SGDLS and CDR2 is YYNGEE. The CDR3 loop spans 19 amino acids. CDR3 DNA sequence: TGTGCCAGCAGCCCCTCCGGGGGGCTCGTCGACTCTGGGGCCAACGTCCTGACTTTC. This sequence encodes CASSPSGGLVDSGANVLTF.

This clonotype was counted between two and nine times. The V gene is TRBV27, the J gene TRBJ2-7; tentatively, D is TRBD2 (5 bases). V lost 7 bases and J lost 5, with 9 bases in between. This CDR3 has 11 residues. Germline V gene sequence: CDR1 MNHEY, CDR2 SMNVEV (reference sequence). This chain's CDR3 is CASTSADEQYF. The CDR3 nucleotides read TGTGCCAGCACCTCAGCGGACGAGCAGTACTTC.

The chain employs TRBV19 and TRBJ1-1; TRBD1 matches at 7 bases. The trim removed 6 bases at V and 4 bases at J, leaving 5 bases unmatched. The CDR3 runs to 13 residues. Germline CDR1 and CDR2: LNHDA and SQIVND (reference sequence). The CDR3 spells CASSQTGITEAFF. CDR3 nucleotides: TGTGCCAGTAGCCAGACAGGGATCACTGAAGCTTTCTTT. The entire variable domain, with the rest obtained from reference TRBV19 and TRBJ1-1, is as follows: DGGITQSPKYLFRKEGQNVTLSCEQNLNHDAMYWYRQDPGQGLRLIYYSQIVNDFQKGDIAEGYSVSREKKESFPLTVTSAQKNPTAFYLCASSQTGITEAFFGQGTRLTVV.

In this sample, this clonotype turned up a few times. The gene calls are TRBV9 and TRBJ2-3; D not resolved. The CDR3 length is 14 residues. V was cut by 0 bases and J by 7 bases, with 12 bases left in between. Germline V lookup: CDR1 SGDLS, CDR2 YYNGEE. The CDR3 coding sequence is TGTGCCAGCAGCGTAGGACTGGGCAAAAATACGCAGTATTTT. Its protein is CASSVGLGKNTQYF.

This clonotype occurred a few times. This sequence joins TRBV7-6 and TRBJ2-1; 8 bases agree with TRBD2. CDR1 is SGHVS and CDR2 is FNYEAQ in the germline V gene. The CDR3 length is 18 residues. Unmatched junction bases numbered 8, after V lost 1 base and J lost 0 bases. Written as DNA, the CDR3 is TGTGCCAGCAGCTTAGTGGCGGGGGGTACCAGCTCCTACAATGAGCAGTTCTTC. Translating it yields CASSLVAGGTSSYNEQFF.

This clonotype was detected only a few times. The chain links TRBV3-1 to TRBJ2-7, with 11 bases fitting TRBD2. The CDR3 is 16 residues long. Per germline, CDR1 LGHDT and CDR2 YNNKEL (reference sequence). Trimming at V came to 3 bases and at J to 0 bases, leaving 4 bases not matched to a gene. The CDR3: CASSQVGLAASYEQYF. The DNA of the CDR3 is TGTGCCAGCAGCCAGGTGGGACTAGCGGCCTCCTACGAGCAGTACTTC.

This clonotype has only a few counts. In nucleotides, the CDR3 is TGCAGCGTAGAGACTAGCGGGAGGGTGAATGAGCAGTTCTTC. Protein sequence: CSVETSGRVNEQFF. The V and J genes are TRBV29-1 and TRBJ2-1, with 14 nucleotides matching TRBD2. Per germline, CDR1 SQVTM and CDR2 ANQGSEA. V lost 6 bases and J lost 7; bases outside the gene matches: 5. This CDR3 comprises 14 residues.

This clonotype was counted between two and nine times. The chain employs TRBV5-6 and TRBJ2-7; 10 nucleotides match TRBD1. The germline V gene encodes CDR1 SGHDT and CDR2 YYEEEE. The V and J ends lost 2 bases and 4 bases, in that order; junction bases with no gene match: 3. The CDR3 extends over 14 amino acids. CDR3 in DNA: TGTGCCAGCAGCTTCGGGACAGGGGTATACGAGCAGTACTTC. Translation: CASSFGTGVYEQYF.

V and J are TRBV5-6 and TRBJ1-2; a weak D match, TRBD1 (6 bases). The CDR3 loop spans 13 amino acids. Germline-derived CDR1 and CDR2 are SGHDT and YYEEEE. V gave up 4 bases and J gave up 4 bases, with 11 bases separating them. The CDR3 region has the DNA TGTGCCAGCAGCGCGGACAGACCCTATGGCTACACCTTC. Translated: CASSADRPYGYTF.

The chain uses TRBV7-2 and TRBJ1-5; D is ambiguous. CDR1 and CDR2 (germline): SGHTA, FQGNSA. The CDR3 has 15 residues. Trimming took 5 bases from V and 0 from J, leaving 11 bases between them. CDR3 amino acids: CASSPFGYSNQPQHF. The CDR3 nucleotides are TGTGCCAGCAGCCCGTTTGGGTATAGCAATCAGCCCCAGCATTTT. Drawing the rest from reference TRBV7-2 and TRBJ1-5, the complete variable domain is GAGVSQSPSNKVTEKGKDVELRCDPISGHTALYWYRQSLGQGLEFLIYFQGNSAPDKSGLPSDRFSAERTGGSVSTLTIQRTQQEDSAVYLCASSPFGYSNQPQHFGDGTRLSIL.

This clonotype was seen a few times. This chain connects TRBV28 to TRBJ2-4, with D uncertain. The ends were cut back, 11 bases at V and 1 base at J, with 18 bases in the middle. Per the germline V gene, CDR1 is MDHEN and CDR2 is SYDVKM. CDR3 length equals 15 residues. Here the CDR3 reads CAAEPARNAKNIQYF. The CDR3 bases are TGTGCCGCCGAACCTGCCAGGAATGCCAAAAACATTCAGTACTTC.

This clonotype was seen more than once but under ten times. This sequence joins TRBV11-1 and TRBJ2-2; D assignment may be TRBD1 or TRBD2 (5 bases each). Trimming cost V 5 bases and J 9 bases, with 19 bases left between them. Per germline, CDR1 SGHAT and CDR2 FQDESV (reference sequence). The CDR3 has 15 amino acids. This chain's CDR3 is CASSLTSGASRELFF. The CDR3 DNA reads TGTGCCAGCAGCCTCACTAGTGGGGCCTCCCGGGAGCTGTTTTTT.

This clonotype was recorded a few times. The V and J genes are TRBV27 and TRBJ2-5; D tentatively fits TRBD1 or TRBD2 (5 bases each). Trimming stripped 0 bases from V and 2 bases from J, with 10 bases between. Germline V gives CDR1 MNHEY, CDR2 SMNVEV (reference sequence). The CDR3 contains 15 residues. In DNA, the CDR3 is TGTGCCAGCAGTTTATCGTGGGGGTGGCAAGAGACCCAGTACTTC. As protein: CASSLSWGWQETQYF.

This clonotype was picked up a small number of times. The rearrangement joins TRBV12-5 to TRBJ2-7, with D perhaps matching TRBD2 (5 bases). Trimming removed 5 bases from V and 6 bases from J, with 17 bases in between. This CDR3 has 14 residues. Germline-derived CDR1 and CDR2 are LGHNT and FRNRAP. The DNA for the CDR3 is TGTGCTAGTGGTCTCATGGGCCGGGGTCGCGAGCAGTACTTC. Amino acids: CASGLMGRGREQYF.

This clonotype has more than one count but fewer than ten. The chain joins TRBV20-1 to TRBJ2-3; D is undetermined. The germline V and J ends were trimmed by 3 bases and 2 bases, with 9 bases remaining between them. This CDR3 has 13 residues. Germline V gene data show CDR1 as DFQATT and CDR2 as SNEGSKA (reference sequence). The DNA for the CDR3 is TGCAGTGCTAGCGGTCAGTACACAGATACGCAGTATTTT. Residues: CSASGQYTDTQYF.

This clonotype was seen a few times. V is TRBV7-9 and J is TRBJ1-1; 8 bases match TRBD1. Germline CDR1 and CDR2: SEHNR and FQNEAQ (reference sequence). The CDR3 consists of 15 residues. V dropped 4 bases and J dropped 0; count of bases not matched to a gene: 4. CDR3 residues: CASSSGGGLNTEAFF. Here the CDR3 DNA reads TGTGCCAGCAGCTCAGGGGGCGGCCTGAACACTGAAGCTTTCTTT.

The chain couples TRBV19 to TRBJ1-1; a weak D match, TRBD1 (5 bases). The V end was cut by 2 bases, the J end by 3 bases, with 7 bases between. Germline values: CDR1 LNHDA, CDR2 SQIVND (reference sequence). The CDR3 covers 13 residues. CDR3 nucleotide sequence: TGTGCCAGTAGTATAACGGGGGACACTGAAGCTTTCTTT. It is translated as CASSITGDTEAFF.

This chain uses TRBV7-9 with TRBJ1-3, with D tentatively TRBD1 (6 bases). CDR3 length: 14 amino acids. CDR1 and CDR2 (germline): SEHNR, FQNEAQ (reference sequence). The V end lost 5 bases, the J end lost 2 bases, and 10 bases lay between the germline ends. CDR3 sequence reads: CASSEGGTGNTIYF. As DNA, the CDR3 is TGTGCCAGCAGCGAGGGGGGAACTGGAAACACCATATATTTT.

This clonotype was recorded at least ten times. V and J are TRBV7-2 and TRBJ2-7, with TRBD1 identical over 7 bases. Germline V gene data show CDR1 as SGHTA and CDR2 as FQGNSA. CDR3 length: 14 amino acids. J gave up 1 base and V 5 bases, and 5 bases lay outside the gene matches. CDR3 loop: CASSLRDSSYEQYF. In DNA form, the CDR3 reads TGTGCCAGCAGCCTCCGGGACAGTTCCTACGAGCAGTACTTC.

This CDR3 reads CSVEMGGANVLTF. CDR3 DNA sequence: TGCAGCGTTGAAATGGGTGGGGCCAACGTCCTGACTTTC. J is TRBJ2-6 and V is TRBV29-1, with D unresolved. V dropped 2 bases and J dropped 3 bases, with 5 bases sitting between them. The CDR3 runs to 13 residues. The V gene's germline CDR1 is SQVTM and CDR2 ANQGSEA. Complete variable domain (other parts from reference TRBV29-1 and TRBJ2-6): SAVISQKPSRDICQRGTSLTIQCQVDSQVTMMFWYRQQPGQSLTLIATANQGSEATYESGFVIDKFPISRPNLTFSTLTVSNMSPEDSSIYLCSVEMGGANVLTFGAGSRLTVL.

J is TRBJ2-1 and V is TRBV7-6, with D perhaps TRBD2 (5 bases). From germline, CDR1 is SGHVS and CDR2 FNYEAQ. This CDR3 contains 14 residues. Deletions cut 4 bases from V and 5 bases from J, with 12 bases between. In DNA form, the CDR3 reads TGTGCCAGCAGCTCGGCGACCGGGAACAATGAGCAGTTCTTC. Its translation: CASSSATGNNEQFF. The complete variable domain, with remaining parts taken from reference TRBV7-6 and TRBJ2-1, reads GAGVSQSPRYKVTKRGQDVALRCDPISGHVSLYWYRQALGQGPEFLTYFNYEAQQDKSGLPNDRFSAERPEGSISTLTIQRTEQRDSAMYRCASSSATGNNEQFFGPGTRLTVL.

This chain uses TRBV6-2 or TRBV6-3 with TRBJ2-1; 11 positions match TRBD2. Trimming at V came to 4 bases and at J to 5 bases, leaving 4 bases not matched to a gene. CDR3 length equals 15 residues. The germline CDR1 and CDR2 sequences are MNHEY and SVGEGT. The CDR3 loop reads CASSSGTSGHNEQFF. The CDR3 DNA follows: TGTGCCAGCAGTTCCGGGACTAGCGGCCACAATGAGCAGTTCTTC.

The chain recombines TRBV7-2 with TRBJ2-7; 9 bases agree with TRBD2. CDR1 is SGHTA, CDR2 FQGNSA, per germline. CDR3 length: 13 amino acids. V shed 1 base, J shed 5 bases, and the junction held 0 bases outside the gene matches. This CDR3 reads CASSLGLADEQYF. For the CDR3, the DNA is TGTGCCAGCAGCTTAGGACTAGCGGACGAGCAGTACTTC.